Below are 5 T cell receptor beta chains sequenced from a single sample in a study of blood T cell repertoires in COVID-19. Measured with immunoSEQ multiplex PCR; TCRdb has only the in-frame clones, and not every one. The data contain about 200,000 clones, about 86% of them seen just once; the ten biggest clones take up 0.78%. The specimen sequenced was peripheral blood. Every receptor here comes from a woman in her 70s with acute or convalescent COVID-19.

The chain is built from TRBV5-1 and TRBJ1-1, with D possibly TRBD1 on 5 matching bases. V was clipped by 0 bases and J by 6 bases, with 9 bases between them. The CDR3 is made up of 13 amino acids. The germline V gene encodes CDR1 SGHRS and CDR2 YFSETQ. CDR3 region: CASSLGREPEAFF. The CDR3 region has the DNA TGCGCCAGCAGCTTGGGCAGGGAACCTGAAGCTTTCTTT.

The gene calls are TRBV2 and TRBJ1-2; tentatively, D is TRBD1 (5 bases). The CDR3 has 14 amino acids. CDR1 and CDR2 (germline): SNHLY, FYNNEI. With 1 base removed from V and 8 bases from J, the gap between germline ends came to 14 bases. CDR3 DNA: TGTGCCAGCAGTGAAGAAGGGGATTTGCGGGGCTACACCTTC. Translating it yields CASSEEGDLRGYTF.

The chain uses TRBV5-1 and TRBJ1-2; 7 nucleotides agree with TRBD1. The germline gives CDR1 SGHRS, CDR2 YFSETQ. Trimming cost V 2 bases and J 8 bases; bases outside gene matches: 6. This CDR3 is built from 13 residues. CDR3 sequence: CASSFGQGEGYTF. CDR3 DNA sequence: TGCGCCAGCAGCTTCGGCCAGGGGGAGGGCTACACCTTC.

The chain is built from TRBV18 and TRBJ1-3, with TRBD1 matching over 9 bases. The CDR3 is 16 residues long. With V trimmed by 2 bases and J by 4 bases, 6 bases remained unmatched. Germline V CDR1 and CDR2: KGHSH, LQKENI. The CDR3 reads CASSPLQGALGNTIYF. CDR3 nucleotide sequence: TGTGCCAGCTCACCATTACAGGGGGCCCTAGGAAACACCATATATTTT.

The J gene is TRBJ2-6, the V gene TRBV6-2 or TRBV6-3, with D perhaps matching TRBD2 (6 bases). The CDR3 length is 16 residues. Germline V gene lookup returns CDR1 MNHEY and CDR2 SVGEGT. Trimming pared 0 bases from V and 2 bases from J, leaving 8 bases between. In DNA, the CDR3 is TGTGCCAGCAGTTACTCCGGCGGGGCTGGGGCCAACGTCCTGACTTTC. Amino acid sequence: CASSYSGGAGANVLTF.